The entry below describes one T cell receptor (beta chain). This entry is derived from a study of control samples from healthy donors and cancer patients. Libraries were prepared by immunoSEQ multiplex PCR; TCRdb keeps only in-frame clonotypes and omits some of them. Here the sample spans 130,000 or so clones, about 83% being singletons. CDR3 length equals 15 residues. The V end was cut by 3 bases, the J end by 3 bases, with 12 bases between. Germline assignment: CDR1 LNHDA and CDR2 SQIVND (reference sequence). The V gene is TRBV19, the J gene TRBJ1-5; D is possibly TRBD1 (5 bases). The sequence came from a man aged 25-45 years in good health. Sequencing was done on a sample of blood. CDR3 DNA: TGTGCCAGTAGTATCCTCGACAGCCTCAATCAGCCCCAGCATTTT. Protein product: CASSILDSLNQPQHF.